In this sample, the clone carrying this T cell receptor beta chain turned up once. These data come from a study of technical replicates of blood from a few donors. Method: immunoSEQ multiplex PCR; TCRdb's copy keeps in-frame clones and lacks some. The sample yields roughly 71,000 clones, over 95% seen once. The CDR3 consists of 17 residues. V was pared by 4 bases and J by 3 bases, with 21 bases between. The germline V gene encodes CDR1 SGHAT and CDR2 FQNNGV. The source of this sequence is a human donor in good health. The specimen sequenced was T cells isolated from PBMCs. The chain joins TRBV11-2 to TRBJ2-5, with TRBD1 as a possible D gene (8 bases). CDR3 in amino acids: CASSWKPGGAGEETQYF. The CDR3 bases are TGTGCCAGCAGCTGGAAACCAGGGGGCGCGGGAGAAGAGACCCAGTACTTC.